The T cell receptor beta chain under discussion was sequenced for a study of sequential checkpoint blockade in melanoma. Treatment reported: randomized to nivolumab then ipilimumab (arm A) or the reverse (arm B). From germline, CDR1 is SEHNR and CDR2 FQNEAQ (reference sequence). V was pared by 4 bases and J by 0 bases, with 5 bases of the junction left unmatched. The CDR3 totals 17 residues. Assay: immunoSEQ multiplex PCR; the TCRdb copy retains only in-frame clones and omits some. The profile shows approximately 20,000 clones, approximately 58% of them singletons. The sequencing here drew on CD8+ T cells sorted from blood (inferred from file names), taken from a patient given nivolumab and ipilimumab in sequence. The chain has TRBV7-9 and TRBJ2-7; 14 bases map to TRBD2. The clonotype comes from a human donor with melanoma. The CDR3 DNA reads TGTGCCAGCAGCTCGGGACTAGCGGGGGTTTCCTCCTACGAGCAGTACTTC. Encoded protein: CASSSGLAGVSSYEQYF. The full variable domain, with the rest looked up from reference TRBV7-9 and TRBJ2-7, is DTGVSQNPRHKITKRGQNVTFRCDPISEHNRLYWYRQTLGQGPEFLTYFQNEAQLEKSRLLSDRFSAERPKGSFSTLEIQRTEQGDSAMYLCASSSGLAGVSSYEQYFGPGTRLTVT.